The 5 T cell receptor beta chains below were found in one sample sequenced in a study of blood T cell repertoires in COVID-19. Some clones are missing from TCRdb's copy, which holds only in-frame ones; the method was immunoSEQ multiplex PCR. The sample includes 22,000 or so clones, about 90% of them seen just once. Sequencing used peripheral blood. The receptors were gathered from a human donor in a cohort sampled during active COVID-19.

This sequence joins TRBV7-2 and TRBJ2-2; 10 bases map to TRBD2. The trim removed 4 bases at V and 6 bases at J, leaving 8 bases unmatched. CDR3 size: 16 residues. CDR1 is SGHTA and CDR2 is FQGNSA in the germline V gene. The CDR3 region has the DNA TGTGCCAGCAGCTCCCCAAGGCTAGCGGGAGCCGGGGAGCTGTTTTTT. This codes for CASSSPRLAGAGELFF. The entire variable domain, with the rest obtained from reference TRBV7-2 and TRBJ2-2, is as follows: GAGVSQSPSNKVTEKGKDVELRCDPISGHTALYWYRQSLGQGLEFLIYFQGNSAPDKSGLPSDRFSAERTGGSVSTLTIQRTQQEDSAVYLCASSSPRLAGAGELFFGEGSRLTVL.

The chain employs TRBV3-1 (or the pseudogene TRBV3-2) and TRBJ1-1; TRBD1 might be the D (6 bases). V shed 0 bases and J shed 1 base, with 15 bases lying between them. CDR1 is LGHDT and CDR2 is YNNKEL in the germline V gene (reference sequence). The CDR3 loop spans 17 amino acids. Here the CDR3 DNA reads TGTGCCAGCAGCCAAGAATCTACAGGGATAGGGAACACTGAAGCTTTCTTT. Amino acids: CASSQESTGIGNTEAFF.

A note on this clone: Other nucleotide sequences in the sample specify the same CDR3. CDR3 DNA: TGTGCCTGGAGCCCCGGGACAGGGGCGGGAATTGAAGCTTTCTTT. It is translated as CAWSPGTGAGIEAFF. The chain joins TRBV30 to TRBJ1-1, with TRBD1 matching over 10 bases. CDR3 length: 15 residues. After removal of 3 bases from V and 7 bases from J, the junction contained 11 bases not matched to a gene. Germline V lookup: CDR1 GTSNPN, CDR2 SVGIG (reference sequence).

This chain connects TRBV10-3 to TRBJ1-4; a weak D match, TRBD1 (6 bases). Per germline, CDR1 ENHRY and CDR2 SYGVKD. V lost 8 bases and J lost 5, with 9 bases in between. This CDR3 spans 12 amino acids. The CDR3 reads CAIGQPNEKLFF. The CDR3 DNA reads as TGTGCCATCGGACAGCCGAATGAAAAACTGTTTTTT.

The V and J genes are TRBV3-1 (or the pseudogene TRBV3-2) and TRBJ1-4; D gene unclear. The CDR3 totals 15 residues. Germline V gene data show CDR1 as LGHDT and CDR2 as YNNKEL (reference sequence). V lost 1 base and J 2 bases, leaving 8 bases between the germline ends. The CDR3 reads CASSQVRSTNEKLFF. The CDR3 DNA reads TGTGCCAGCAGCCAAGTTCGAAGCACTAATGAAAAACTGTTTTTT.